Detailed here is one TCR beta chain. The data belong to a study of T cell clonotyping in hematopoietic cell transplantation. The overall study: Recipients' pretransplant samples followed cytoreduction.

The CDR3 covers 14 residues. Germline V gene data show CDR1 as MNHNS and CDR2 as SASEGT. The V gene lost 2 bases and the J gene lost 2 bases, with 9 bases spanning the gap. The time point denotes: recipient sample about 28 days before transplant, after cytoreduction. TCRdb's copy holds only in-frame clones and misses some; the assay was immunoSEQ multiplex PCR. This table has some 7,800 clones, around 89% appearing once. The chain employs TRBV6-1 and TRBJ1-1, with D hard to call. The receptor was derived from a man between 60 and 75 years old with acute myeloid leukemia. Some clones in this sample may be carry-over from other donors' samples. The sequencing here drew on peripheral blood mononuclear cells, taken before stem cell transplant. Here the CDR3 reads CASSEYGVNTEAFF. For the CDR3, the DNA is TGTGCCAGCAGTGAATATGGCGTAAACACTGAAGCTTTCTTT.